Below are 25 T cell receptor beta chains sequenced from a single sample in a study of siplizumab effects on memory and regulatory T cells. Assay used: immunoSEQ multiplex PCR; TCRdb lists only in-frame clones, some missing. The sample lists 95,000 to 100,000 clones; around nine tenths were seen once. Sequenced sample: non-Treg CD4+ T cells sorted from blood. These receptors all come from a human donor in good health.

This rearrangement joins TRBV29-1 to TRBJ2-6; D remains unclear. CDR1 is SQVTM, CDR2 ANQGSEA, per germline. The V and J ends lost 1 base and 0 bases respectively, with 4 bases between them. CDR3 length: 14 amino acids. CDR3 loop: CSVEVHSGANVLTF. CDR3 nucleotide sequence: TGCAGCGTTGAAGTCCACTCTGGGGCCAACGTCCTGACTTTC. Combining the CDR3 with reference TRBV29-1 and TRBJ2-6 gives the whole variable domain SAVISQKPSRDICQRGTSLTIQCQVDSQVTMMFWYRQQPGQSLTLIATANQGSEATYESGFVIDKFPISRPNLTFSTLTVSNMSPEDSSIYLCSVEVHSGANVLTFGAGSRLTVL.

The rearrangement links TRBV19 to TRBJ2-7, with 7 nucleotides matching TRBD1. The CDR3 runs 14 residues. Germline CDR1 LNHDA, CDR2 SQIVND (reference sequence). The V segment lost 6 bases and the J segment 4 bases; nucleotides outside the gene matches: 9. The DNA of the CDR3 is TGTGCCAGTAGATCTCGGGACAGCTTTTACGAGCAGTACTTC. This codes for CASRSRDSFYEQYF.

Note on this clone: This sample includes further DNA sequences coding for the same CDR3. The chain combines TRBV5-4 with TRBJ2-7; either TRBD1 or TRBD2 may fit D (5 bases each). The germline V gene has CDR1 SGHNT and CDR2 YYREEE (reference sequence). Trimming stripped 3 bases from V and 6 bases from J, with 16 bases between. The CDR3 totals 14 residues. The CDR3 region is CASSSPGQASEQYF. In nucleotides, the CDR3 is TGTGCCAGCAGCTCCCCGGGGCAAGCCTCCGAGCAGTACTTC. Variable domain in full (rest from reference TRBV5-4 and TRBJ2-7): ETGVTQSPTHLIKTRGQQVTLRCSSQSGHNTVSWYQQALGQGPQFIFQYYREEENGRGNFPPRFSGLQFPNYSSELNVNALELDDSALYLCASSSPGQASEQYFGPGTRLTVT.

The chain employs TRBV2 and TRBJ2-7; no firm D call. The CDR3 sequence is 13 residues long. The V end lost 0 bases, the J end lost 3 bases, and 6 bases lay between the germline ends. Germline V gene data show CDR1 as SNHLY and CDR2 as FYNNEI. The CDR3 DNA is TGTGCCAGCAGTGAAGCGATATTCTACGAGCAGTACTTC. It translates to CASSEAIFYEQYF.

The rearrangement uses TRBV5-1 and TRBJ2-7; 8 bases map to TRBD2. This CDR3 contains 14 residues. The ends lost 3 bases at V and 7 bases at J; junction bases unmatched: 9. From germline, CDR1 is SGHRS and CDR2 YFSETQ. The DNA for the CDR3 is TGCGCCAGCAGCTCCACGGGACTAGTCGGTGAGCAGTACTTC. This codes for CASSSTGLVGEQYF. The variable domain in full, with the rest retrieved from reference TRBV5-1 and TRBJ2-7, is KAGVTQTPRYLIKTRGQQVTLSCSPISGHRSVSWYQQTPGQGLQFLFEYFSETQRNKGNFPGRFSGRQFSNSRSEMNVSTLELGDSALYLCASSSTGLVGEQYFGPGTRLTVT.

This chain joins TRBV5-1 and TRBJ2-5; 9 bases are a match to TRBD1. Germline-derived CDR1 and CDR2 are SGHRS and YFSETQ. V lost 7 bases to trimming and J lost 5 bases; unmatched junction nucleotides: 12. The CDR3 has 15 residues. The CDR3 here is CASSPFTGGGETQYF. Here the CDR3 DNA reads TGCGCCAGCTCACCTTTTACAGGGGGCGGGGAGACCCAGTACTTC.

The rearrangement joins TRBV19 to TRBJ2-3, with 13 nucleotides matching TRBD2. Losses at the gene ends were 5 bases for V and 0 bases for J; bases not matched to a gene: 8. CDR3 length equals 18 residues. The germline gives CDR1 LNHDA, CDR2 SQIVND (reference sequence). The CDR3 DNA follows: TGTGCCAGTAGTGGGGGGACTAGCGGGACCCCTAGCACAGATACGCAGTATTTT. Translation gives CASSGGTSGTPSTDTQYF. The whole variable domain, filled in from reference TRBV19 and TRBJ2-3, reads DGGITQSPKYLFRKEGQNVTLSCEQNLNHDAMYWYRQDPGQGLRLIYYSQIVNDFQKGDIAEGYSVSREKKESFPLTVTSAQKNPTAFYLCASSGGTSGTPSTDTQYFGPGTRLTVL.

This clone has just a few counts. The chain carries TRBV7-2 and TRBJ1-1; the D gene is possibly TRBD1 (5 bases). From germline, CDR1 is SGHTA and CDR2 FQGNSA. The CDR3 contains 13 residues. Deletions cut 5 bases from V and 4 bases from J, with 11 bases between. The CDR3 is CASSAGTSTEAFF. In nucleotides, the CDR3 is TGTGCCAGCAGCGCCGGGACGAGCACTGAAGCTTTCTTT. Filled out from reference TRBV7-2 and TRBJ1-1, the complete variable domain reads GAGVSQSPSNKVTEKGKDVELRCDPISGHTALYWYRQSLGQGLEFLIYFQGNSAPDKSGLPSDRFSAERTGGSVSTLTIQRTQQEDSAVYLCASSAGTSTEAFFGQGTRLTVV.

J is TRBJ2-7 and V is TRBV9; 8 bases are a match to TRBD2. Germline loops: CDR1 SGDLS, CDR2 YYNGEE. The CDR3 spans 15 residues. Germline trimming cut 2 bases from V and 2 bases from J; bases unmatched to any gene: 6. The CDR3 DNA sequence: TGTGCCAGCAGCGTTGGTAGCGGGACTGCCTACGAGCAGTACTTC. Protein product: CASSVGSGTAYEQYF.

CDR3 loop: CASSERQGARGYTF. The CDR3 DNA reads as TGTGCCAGCAGTGAAAGACAGGGGGCGCGCGGCTACACCTTC. V and J are TRBV25-1 and TRBJ1-2; 10 nucleotides line up with TRBD1. V gave up 2 bases and J gave up 8 bases; unmatched junction bases: 5. In germline, CDR1 is MGHDK, CDR2 SYGVNS. This CDR3 spans 14 amino acids.

This sequence joins TRBV11-2 and TRBJ2-4, with TRBD2 as a possible D gene (5 bases). With 5 bases removed from V and 3 bases from J, the gap between germline ends came to 8 bases. This CDR3 comprises 13 residues. Germline V lookup: CDR1 SGHAT, CDR2 FQNNGV. For the CDR3, the DNA is TGTGCCAGCAGCCCCGGACTCAAAAACATTCAGTACTTC. Amino acid sequence: CASSPGLKNIQYF.

The chain carries TRBV5-5 and TRBJ1-1; 9 bases agree with TRBD1. Germline loops: CDR1 SGHKS, CDR2 YYEKEE (reference sequence). This CDR3 is 16 amino acids long. V lost 4 bases to trimming and J lost 1 base; unmatched junction nucleotides: 8. The CDR3 spells CASSQAGQGQNTEAFF. The CDR3 DNA is TGTGCCAGCAGCCAAGCGGGACAGGGTCAGAACACTGAAGCTTTCTTT. The entire variable domain, with the rest obtained from reference TRBV5-5 and TRBJ1-1, is as follows: DAGVTQSPTHLIKTRGQQVTLRCSPISGHKSVSWYQQVLGQGPQFIFQYYEKEERGRGNFPDRFSARQFPNYSSELNVNALLLGDSALYLCASSQAGQGQNTEAFFGQGTRLTVV.

V gene TRBV7-2 combines with J gene TRBJ2-3; D gene unclear. The CDR3 length is 12 residues. CDR1 and CDR2 (germline): SGHTA, FQGNSA. V lost 3 bases and J 2 bases, leaving 3 bases between the germline ends. CDR3 sequence reads: CASSFLTDTQYF. In nucleotides, the CDR3 is TGTGCCAGCAGCTTCCTCACAGATACGCAGTATTTT.

The chain recombines TRBV4-1 with TRBJ2-1; D is perhaps TRBD1 or TRBD2 (5 bases each). Germline CDR1 is MGHRA and CDR2 is YSYEKL. The CDR3 is 15 amino acids. V shed 0 bases and J shed 5 bases, with 11 bases lying between them. CDR3 DNA: TGCGCCAGCAGCCAAGACCCCGGGGCCGACAATGAGCAGTTCTTC. This encodes CASSQDPGADNEQFF.

The gene calls are TRBV5-5 and TRBJ1-2; 9 nucleotides align to TRBD1. The CDR3 is 18 residues long. The J segment lost 4 bases and the V segment lost 0 bases, leaving 13 bases of the junction unmatched. Germline-derived CDR1 and CDR2 are SGHKS and YYEKEE (reference sequence). This CDR3 reads CASSLAPGQGDYAYGYTF. The CDR3 bases are TGTGCCAGCAGCTTGGCCCCGGGACAGGGCGACTATGCCTATGGCTACACCTTC.

This clone was seen only once. V and J are TRBV4-2 and TRBJ1-2; no definite D call. The CDR3 runs to 14 residues. The ends were cut back, 1 base at V and 4 bases at J, with 10 bases in the middle. The germline CDR1 and CDR2 sequences are LGHNA and YNFKEQ. This chain's CDR3 is CASSQAVQFYGYTF. The CDR3 DNA reads TGTGCCAGCAGCCAAGCGGTACAGTTCTATGGCTACACCTTC.

The chain employs TRBV9 and TRBJ2-7; 12 bases match TRBD1. Germline CDR1 SGDLS, CDR2 YYNGEE. There are 15 residues in the CDR3. Losses at the gene ends were 2 bases for V and 5 bases for J; bases not matched to a gene: 5. DNA for the CDR3: TGTGCCAGCAGCGTGCGGGACAGGGGGCGGAACGAGCAGTACTTC. Protein: CASSVRDRGRNEQYF.

CDR3: CASSIRGSGANVLTF. Written as DNA, the CDR3 is TGTGCCAGTAGTATACGAGGGTCTGGGGCCAACGTCCTGACTTTC. The V and J genes are TRBV19 and TRBJ2-6, with D possibly matching TRBD2 (5 bases). CDR1 and CDR2 from the germline V gene are LNHDA and SQIVND (reference sequence). Trimming took off 2 bases at V and 1 base at J, with 6 bases between the two ends. The length of the CDR3 is 15 residues.

Only a few counts were recorded for this clone. The rearrangement uses TRBV7-2 and TRBJ2-2, with D maybe TRBD1 (6 bases). Trimming took 4 bases from V and 3 from J, leaving 12 bases between them. Germline V gives CDR1 SGHTA, CDR2 FQGNSA. The CDR3 consists of 15 residues. The CDR3 sequence is CASSWAAGDTGELFF. In DNA form, the CDR3 reads TGTGCCAGCAGCTGGGCCGCAGGGGACACCGGGGAGCTGTTTTTT.

Note on this clone: Sequence at one end of the junction differs from germline and may be a read error. V gene TRBV7-7 combines with J gene TRBJ2-2; 9 bases fit TRBD1. There are 15 residues in the CDR3. The V gene's germline CDR1 is SSHAT and CDR2 FNYEAQ (reference sequence). CDR3 coding DNA: TGTGCTAGCAGCCGAGACAGGGGGGTTATCGGGGAGCTGTTTTTT. Encoded protein: CASSRDRGVIGELFF.

This clone came up once. V usage is TRBV6-6 and J usage is TRBJ2-3; tentatively, D is TRBD1 (6 bases). V lost 2 bases and J 2 bases, leaving 14 bases between the germline ends. The CDR3 runs to 16 residues. Per germline, CDR1 MNHNY and CDR2 SVGAGI (reference sequence). CDR3 sequence: CASSYPNRDNTDTQYF. The CDR3 DNA follows: TGTGCCAGCAGTTACCCTAACCGGGACAACACAGATACGCAGTATTTT.

The genes are TRBV19 and TRBJ2-3; 7 bases map to TRBD2. The CDR3 has 13 residues. V was pared by 8 bases and J by 7 bases, with 9 bases of the junction left unmatched. Germline values: CDR1 LNHDA, CDR2 SQIVND (reference sequence). CDR3 sequence reads: CASRLAAQNTQYF. CDR3 sequence (DNA): TGTGCCAGTCGACTAGCTGCTCAGAATACGCAGTATTTT.

The rearrangement joins TRBV19 to TRBJ2-4, with 9 bases lining up with TRBD2. After removal of 5 bases from V and 1 base from J, the junction contained 3 bases not matched to a gene. The CDR3 runs to 15 residues. Germline CDR1 reads LNHDA; CDR2 reads SQIVND (reference sequence). The CDR3 reads CASSWSGRAKNIQYF. The CDR3 coding sequence is TGTGCCAGTAGTTGGAGCGGGAGGGCCAAAAACATTCAGTACTTC. The full variable domain, completed using reference TRBV19 and TRBJ2-4, is DGGITQSPKYLFRKEGQNVTLSCEQNLNHDAMYWYRQDPGQGLRLIYYSQIVNDFQKGDIAEGYSVSREKKESFPLTVTSAQKNPTAFYLCASSWSGRAKNIQYFGAGTRLSVL.

In its sample, this clone was seen once. The V gene is TRBV5-1, the J gene TRBJ2-1; D possibly corresponds to TRBD2 (6 bases). The CDR3 is 15 amino acids. Germline values: CDR1 SGHRS, CDR2 YFSETQ. V was trimmed by 6 bases and J by 4 bases, leaving 17 bases between them. Here the CDR3 reads CASKRRDSNYNEQFF. CDR3 bases: TGCGCCAGCAAGCGACGGGACTCGAATTACAATGAGCAGTTCTTC.

The chain carries TRBV2 and TRBJ2-7; unclear D gene. Per the germline V gene, CDR1 is SNHLY and CDR2 is FYNNEI. Trimming removed 10 bases from V and 0 bases from J, with 7 bases in between. The CDR3 runs 11 residues. CDR3 residues: CATKASYEQYF. The CDR3 DNA reads TGTGCCACCAAGGCCTCCTACGAGCAGTACTTC. Full variable domain (outside the CDR3, taken from reference TRBV2 and TRBJ2-7): EPEVTQTPSHQVTQMGQEVILRCVPISNHLYFYWYRQILGQKVEFLVSFYNNEISEKSEIFDDQFSVERPDGSNFTLKIRSTKLEDSAMYFCATKASYEQYFGPGTRLTVT.